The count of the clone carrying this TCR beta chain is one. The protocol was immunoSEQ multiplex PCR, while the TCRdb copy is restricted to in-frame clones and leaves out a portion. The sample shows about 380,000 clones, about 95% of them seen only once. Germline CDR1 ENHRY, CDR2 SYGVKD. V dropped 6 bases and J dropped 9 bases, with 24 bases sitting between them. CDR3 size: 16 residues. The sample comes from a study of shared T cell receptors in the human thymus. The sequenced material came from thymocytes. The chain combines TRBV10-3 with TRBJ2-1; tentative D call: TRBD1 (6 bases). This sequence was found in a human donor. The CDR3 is CAIRSWGQTAVGEQFF. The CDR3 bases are TGTGCCATCAGATCGTGGGGACAAACCGCCGTGGGTGAGCAGTTCTTC.